The entry that follows covers one T cell receptor beta chain sequence. What it recognizes is unknown. These data come from a study of CD8 T cells in ankylosing spondylitis. Study conclusions and caveats: A TCR beta motif made of roughly eight highly homologous variants seemed typical of ankylosing spondylitis blood. With a CD8+ phenotype, disease-linked clones were relatively rare in peripheral blood. According to the report, clones linked to the disease were significantly enriched in matched synovial fluid samples taken from ankylosing spondylitis patients.

The CDR3 contains 15 residues. The germline gives CDR1 SGHAT, CDR2 FQNNGV. The V end lost 1 base, the J end lost 5 bases, and 11 bases lay between the germline ends. Each TCR beta library was made by quantitative 5'-RACE that incorporated molecular barcodes. One entry per CDR3 protein, called by TCRdb with MiXCR from the 5' RACE reads. The sample holds a few hundred thousand distinct CDR3 sequences, roughly a tenth seen once. This TCR was recovered from a male donor with ankylosing spondylitis or in good health (not recorded which). The chain joins TRBV11-2 to TRBJ2-2, with D tentatively TRBD2 (6 bases). The material sequenced was blood, either unsorted or a sorted T cell fraction (not recorded which). CDR3 region: CASSLVAGRTGELFF. The CDR3 coding sequence is TGTGCCAGCAGCTTAGTAGCAGGGAGGACCGGGGAGCTGTTTTTT.